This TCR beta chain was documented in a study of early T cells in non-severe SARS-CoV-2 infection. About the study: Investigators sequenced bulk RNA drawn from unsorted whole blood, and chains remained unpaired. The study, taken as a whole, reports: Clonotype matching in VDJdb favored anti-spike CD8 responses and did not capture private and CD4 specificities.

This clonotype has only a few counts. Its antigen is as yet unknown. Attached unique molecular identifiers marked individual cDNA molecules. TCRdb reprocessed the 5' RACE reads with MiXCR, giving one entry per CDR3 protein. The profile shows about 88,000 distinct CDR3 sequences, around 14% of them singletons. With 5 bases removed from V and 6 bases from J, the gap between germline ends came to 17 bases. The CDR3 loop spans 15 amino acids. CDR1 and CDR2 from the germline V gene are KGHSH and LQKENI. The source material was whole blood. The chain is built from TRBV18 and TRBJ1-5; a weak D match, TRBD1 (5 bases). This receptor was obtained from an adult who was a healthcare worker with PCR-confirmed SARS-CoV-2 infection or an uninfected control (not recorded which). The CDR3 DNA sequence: TGTGCCAGCTCAACGAGGGGAATAGCGGGTCAGCCCCAGCATTTT. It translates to CASSTRGIAGQPQHF.